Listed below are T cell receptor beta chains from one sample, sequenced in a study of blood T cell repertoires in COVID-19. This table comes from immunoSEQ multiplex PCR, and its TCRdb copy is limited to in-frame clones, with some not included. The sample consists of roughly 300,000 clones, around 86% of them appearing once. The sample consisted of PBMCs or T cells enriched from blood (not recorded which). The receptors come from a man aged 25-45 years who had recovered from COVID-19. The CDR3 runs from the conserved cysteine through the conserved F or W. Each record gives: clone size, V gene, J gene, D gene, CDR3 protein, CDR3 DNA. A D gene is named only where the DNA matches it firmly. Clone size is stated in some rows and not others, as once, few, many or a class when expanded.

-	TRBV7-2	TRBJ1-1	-	CASSLRFTGNTEAFF	TGTGCCAGCAGCCTCCGTTTTACAGGGAACACTGAAGCTTTCTTT
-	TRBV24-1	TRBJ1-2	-	CATSEGWGSGYTF	TGTGCCACCAGTGAAGGTTGGGGCTCTGGCTACACCTTC
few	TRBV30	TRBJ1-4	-	CAWSVFPGEKLFF	TGTGCCTGGAGTGTATTCCCCGGTGAAAAACTGTTTTTT
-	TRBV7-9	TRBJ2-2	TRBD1	CASSWDSLRENTGELFF	TGTGCCAGCAGCTGGGACAGCCTACGGGAGAACACCGGGGAGCTGTTTTTT
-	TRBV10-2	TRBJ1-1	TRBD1	CASSEPGGNTEAFF	TGCGCCAGCAGTGAGCCAGGGGGGAACACTGAAGCTTTCTTT
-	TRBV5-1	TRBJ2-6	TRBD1	CASSARAGGPSGANVLTF	TGCGCCAGCAGCGCTAGGGCAGGGGGCCCCTCTGGGGCCAACGTCCTGACTTTC
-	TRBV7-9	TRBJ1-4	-	CASSQPPFREAFEKLFF	TGTGCCAGCAGCCAACCCCCTTTCAGGGAAGCATTCGAAAAACTGTTTTTT
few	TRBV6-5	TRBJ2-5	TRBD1	CAIQGYQETQYF	TGTGCCATACAGGGGTACCAAGAGACCCAGTACTTC
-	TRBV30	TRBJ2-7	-	CAWSNRGFSYEQYF	TGTGCCTGGAGCAATCGGGGGTTCTCCTACGAGCAGTACTTC
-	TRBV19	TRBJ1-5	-	CASRITGYSNQPQHF	TGTGCCAGTAGAATCACAGGCTATAGCAATCAGCCCCAGCATTTT
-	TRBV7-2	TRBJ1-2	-	CASSQGQQLNYGYTF	TGTGCCAGCAGTCAAGGACAGCAGCTCAACTATGGCTACACCTTC
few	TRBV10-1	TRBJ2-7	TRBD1	CATKPGQDNEQYF	TGCGCCACCAAACCGGGACAGGATAACGAGCAGTACTTC